This passage covers 17 T cell receptor beta chains from one sample sequenced in a study of OX40 agonist ivuxolimab in advanced cancers. Measured with immunoSEQ multiplex PCR; TCRdb has only the in-frame clones, and not every one. This sample has over 65,000 clones; roughly 90% occur once, and the top ten carry 0.25% to 0.3%. This sample comprised CD4+ or CD8+ T cells sorted from blood, obtained in a trial of the OX40 agonist ivuxolimab. The source is an adult with an advanced solid tumor such as melanoma, head and neck, liver or kidney cancer.

The chain recombines TRBV19 with TRBJ1-4, with D tentatively TRBD1 (5 bases). Trimming left V 5 bases short and J 7 bases short, with 20 bases between. CDR1 is LNHDA and CDR2 is SQIVND in the germline V gene (reference sequence). The CDR3 runs to 16 residues. The CDR3 sequence is CASSPPRRGVGEKLFF. The CDR3, as DNA: TGTGCCAGTAGTCCCCCGCGGAGGGGTGTAGGTGAAAAACTGTTTTTT. Full variable domain (remainder filled in from reference TRBV19 and TRBJ1-4): DGGITQSPKYLFRKEGQNVTLSCEQNLNHDAMYWYRQDPGQGLRLIYYSQIVNDFQKGDIAEGYSVSREKKESFPLTVTSAQKNPTAFYLCASSPPRRGVGEKLFFGSGTQLSVL.

This clone has a single count. The chain has TRBV2 and TRBJ1-1; D call uncertain. Germline CDR1 reads SNHLY; CDR2 reads FYNNEI. The CDR3 is 13 amino acids. V gave up 9 bases and J gave up 1 base, with 12 bases separating them. This CDR3 is CASTREANTEAFF. CDR3 bases: TGTGCCAGTACCCGGGAGGCGAACACTGAAGCTTTCTTT. Supplemented by reference TRBV2 and TRBJ1-1, the full variable domain reads EPEVTQTPSHQVTQMGQEVILRCVPISNHLYFYWYRQILGQKVEFLVSFYNNEISEKSEIFDDQFSVERPDGSNFTLKIRSTKLEDSAMYFCASTREANTEAFFGQGTRLTVV.

The chain carries TRBV18 and TRBJ2-2; tentatively, D is TRBD1 (6 bases). This CDR3 is 16 amino acids long. Trimming cost V 6 bases and J 0 bases, with 14 bases left between them. Germline V gives CDR1 KGHSH, CDR2 LQKENI. The CDR3 DNA reads as TGTGCCAGCTCGCGAGCGACAGGACCGAACACCGGGGAGCTGTTTTTT. This gives the protein CASSRATGPNTGELFF.

This clone has only one observation. The chain recombines TRBV7-7 with TRBJ2-3; D is possibly TRBD2 (5 bases). The V and J ends lost 5 bases and 2 bases respectively, with 17 bases between them. Germline V gene lookup returns CDR1 SSHAT and CDR2 FNYEAQ (reference sequence). This CDR3 region has 16 residues. The CDR3: CASSLGRGPTTDTQYF. In DNA form, the CDR3 reads TGTGCCAGCAGCCTAGGTCGCGGGCCGACCACAGATACGCAGTATTTT.

CDR3 DNA sequence: TGTGCCAGCTCAGTTGCCGCGGGAACGAACACCGGGGAGCTGTTTTTT. Amino acid sequence: CASSVAAGTNTGELFF. This chain connects TRBV18 to TRBJ2-2; perhaps TRBD2 as D (6 bases). The germline gives CDR1 KGHSH, CDR2 LQKENI. The CDR3 spans 16 residues. The ends were cut back, 5 bases at V and 0 bases at J, with 13 bases in the middle.

Note on this clone: Its ends do not fully match the called genes, so a read error is possible. This rearrangement joins TRBV28 to TRBJ2-7; D is ambiguous. Germline assignment: CDR1 MDHEN and CDR2 SYDVKM. The CDR3 totals 16 residues. Written as DNA, the CDR3 is TGTGTCAGCAGTTTCCCCCCACGATCAAACTCCTACGAGCAGTACTTC. As protein: CVSSFPPRSNSYEQYF.

V is TRBV20-1 and J is TRBJ2-3; perhaps TRBD2 as D (5 bases). The CDR3 sequence is 11 residues long. Germline V gene sequence: CDR1 DFQATT, CDR2 SNEGSKA (reference sequence). Trimming took 0 bases from V and 14 from J, leaving 12 bases between them. CDR3 bases: TGCAGTGCTAGAGATGGGCCAACTAGGTATTTT. It specifies CSARDGPTRYF.

This clone was found a few times. V usage is TRBV2 and J usage is TRBJ1-5; TRBD1 might be the D (5 bases). CDR1 is SNHLY, CDR2 FYNNEI, per germline. CDR3 length equals 15 residues. The V end was cut by 4 bases, the J end by 7 bases, with 17 bases between. The CDR3 loop reads CASSGVGGGNQPQHF. The DNA of the CDR3 is TGTGCCAGCAGTGGAGTCGGGGGGGGGAACCAGCCCCAGCATTTT.

The chain couples TRBV10-3 to TRBJ1-1, with 9 nucleotides matching TRBD1. CDR3 length: 12 residues. From germline, CDR1 is ENHRY and CDR2 SYGVKD. V lost 3 bases to trimming and J lost 10 bases; unmatched junction nucleotides: 3. CDR3 DNA sequence: TGTGCCATCAGTGACTCGGACAGGGGAGCTTTCTTT. Its protein product is CAISDSDRGAFF.

The rearrangement uses TRBV11-3 and TRBJ2-3; D remains unclear. Trimming shortened V by 3 bases and J by 3 bases, and 1 base separated the two germline ends. The CDR3 runs to 11 residues. CDR1 and CDR2 from the germline V gene are SGHNT and YENEEA. CDR3 sequence reads: CASSLTDTQYF. CDR3 bases: TGTGCCAGCAGCTTGACAGATACGCAGTATTTT. Combining the CDR3 with reference TRBV11-3 and TRBJ2-3 gives the whole variable domain EAGVVQSPRYKIIEKKQPVAFWCNPISGHNTLYWYLQNLGQGPELLIRYENEEAVDDSQLPKDRFSAERLKGVDSTLKIQPAELGDSAVYLCASSLTDTQYFGPGTRLTVL.

Details on this clone: The sample holds other DNA sequences that translate to the same CDR3. The rearrangement uses TRBV19 and TRBJ1-3; no clear D. V was pared by 3 bases and J by 7 bases, with 10 bases between. The CDR3 extends over 13 amino acids. Germline-derived CDR1 and CDR2 are LNHDA and SQIVND (reference sequence). This chain's CDR3 is CASSMQVGNTIYF. The DNA for the CDR3 is TGTGCCAGTAGTATGCAGGTGGGGAACACCATATATTTT.

The genes are TRBV4-1 and TRBJ2-7; D gene uncertain. This CDR3 comprises 15 residues. V lost 0 bases, J lost 2 bases, and 11 bases lay in between. CDR1 and CDR2 from the germline V gene are MGHRA and YSYEKL. The CDR3 nucleotides read TGCGCCAGCAGCCAAGAGTGGCCCACCCCCTACGAGCAGTACTTC. Protein: CASSQEWPTPYEQYF.

This chain uses TRBV18 with TRBJ1-3, with unresolved D. The CDR3 totals 16 residues. In germline, CDR1 is KGHSH, CDR2 LQKENI. The ends were cut back, 3 bases at V and 0 bases at J, with 12 bases in the middle. This CDR3 reads CASSPSQPNSGNTIYF. In DNA, the CDR3 is TGTGCCAGCTCACCTTCTCAGCCGAACTCTGGAAACACCATATATTTT.

The chain couples TRBV5-1 to TRBJ2-1; possible D gene TRBD2, 6 bases. The length of the CDR3 is 17 residues. Germline V gene data show CDR1 as SGHRS and CDR2 as YFSETQ. V lost 3 bases and J lost 3, with 19 bases in between. In DNA form, the CDR3 reads TGCGCCAGCAGCTCCCCCAGACAGAGACTAGACTACAATGAGCAGTTCTTC. This translates into CASSSPRQRLDYNEQFF. Combining the CDR3 with reference TRBV5-1 and TRBJ2-1 gives the whole variable domain KAGVTQTPRYLIKTRGQQVTLSCSPISGHRSVSWYQQTPGQGLQFLFEYFSETQRNKGNFPGRFSGRQFSNSRSEMNVSTLELGDSALYLCASSSPRQRLDYNEQFFGPGTRLTVL.

The rearrangement uses TRBV10-3 and TRBJ2-1; TRBD2 agrees at 8 bases. V gave up 0 bases and J gave up 6 bases; unmatched junction bases: 1. CDR1 and CDR2 from the germline V gene are ENHRY and SYGVKD. CDR3 length: 14 residues. The DNA for the CDR3 is TGTGCCATCAGTGAGTCAAGCGGGAGCAATGAGCAGTTCTTC. Translation: CAISESSGSNEQFF.

The V gene is TRBV4-1, the J gene TRBJ1-6, with D tentatively TRBD1 (6 bases). The CDR3 extends over 15 amino acids. Trimming took 0 bases from V and 8 from J, leaving 11 bases between them. Per germline, CDR1 MGHRA and CDR2 YSYEKL. Written as DNA, the CDR3 is TGCGCCAGCAGCCAAGACGCACAGGGTCATTCACCCCTCCACTTT. This codes for CASSQDAQGHSPLHF.

The chain recombines TRBV10-1 with TRBJ2-3, with 8 nucleotides matching TRBD2. Germline V gene data show CDR1 as WNHNN and CDR2 as SYGVQD (reference sequence). The J segment lost 0 bases and the V segment lost 3 bases, leaving 2 bases of the junction unmatched. The CDR3 has 15 residues. CDR3 nucleotides: TGCGCCAGCAGTGACACTAGCGGAAGCACAGATACGCAGTATTTT. Protein: CASSDTSGSTDTQYF.